This paragraph reports one T cell receptor (beta chain). Its specificity is not known. This specimen belongs to a study of shared clonotypes between healthy human individuals. Across the whole study: Three plates were used per donor for CD4 naive, three for CD4 memory, two for CD8 naive and one for CD8 memory.

CDR1 and CDR2 from the germline V gene are KGHSH and LQKENI. The CDR3 covers 12 residues. The donors were all Caucasian adults (living in Nashville, Tennessee). A split of CD4+ cells into CD45RA+ naive and CD45RA-negative memory subsets was performed. Libraries were prepared by immunoSEQ multiplex PCR; TCRdb keeps only in-frame clonotypes and omits some of them. The profile covers fewer than 1.6 million clones, with approximately 98.5% appearing a single time and roughly 0.36% taken by the ten largest. Notes on the study in general: Against clonotypes common to all four donors, non-shared ones had lower generation probabilities.

Sequencing input: naive CD4+ T cells sorted from blood. As for subset: CD45RA+ positively selected. This sequence originates from a man aged 30 to 39 in good health. The V gene is TRBV18, the J gene TRBJ2-5; no clear D gene. Matching the DNA end better, TRBJ2-7 makes the J call doubtful. The CDR3 region has the DNA TGTGCCAGCTCACCAATCGGCTACGAGCAGTACTTC. This translates into CASSPIGYEQYF.